Listed below are T cell receptor beta chains from one sample, sequenced in a study of shared clonotypes between healthy human individuals. TCRdb's table, derived via immunoSEQ multiplex PCR, lists solely in-frame clones and lacks some. The table has 2 million to 2.5 million clones, 80% to 95% seen once. The sequencing input was naive CD4+ T cells from PBMCs. These receptors originate from a man between 18 and 35 years old in good health. Some clones in this sample may be carry-over from other donors' samples. Both conserved end residues are part of each CDR3. The order of the fields is clone size, D gene, J gene, V gene, CDR3 protein, CDR3 DNA. A D gene is named only where the DNA matches it firmly. Rows give clone size only sometimes, using once, few, many, or a class for an expanded clone.

NA	NA	TRBJ2-1	TRBV4-1	CASSHSRQYSYNEQFF	TGCGCCAGCAGCCACTCCCGGCAGTACTCCTACAATGAGCAGTTCTTC
NA	TRBD2	TRBJ2-3	TRBV2	CASRGGSRTDTQYF	TGTGCCAGCAGGGGCGGGAGCCGCACAGATACGCAGTATTTT
NA	NA	TRBJ1-2	TRBV12-2	CASRLGWQDSYGYTF	TGTGCAAGTCGCTTAGGTTGGCAGGATAGCTATGGCTACACCTTC
NA	NA	TRBJ2-2	TRBV5-1	CASSLTAGNTGELFF	TGCGCCAGCAGCTTGACGGCGGGAAACACCGGGGAGCTGTTTTTT
NA	TRBD2	TRBJ2-1	TRBV4-2	CASSQDWRLAGVNEQFF	TGTGCCAGCAGCCAAGATTGGAGGCTAGCGGGAGTAAATGAGCAGTTCTTC
NA	NA	TRBJ1-1	TRBV2	CASSDSLMSEAFF	TGTGCCAGCAGTGATTCTCTCATGTCTGAAGCTTTCTTT
NA	NA	TRBJ1-3	TRBV5-4	CAGSSPRDGTSSGNTIYF	TGTGCCGGCAGCTCACCCCGGGACGGAACTTCGTCCGGAAACACCATATATTTT
NA	NA	TRBJ2-7	TRBV6-5	CASSYGWEYEQYF	TGTGCCAGCAGTTATGGATGGGAATACGAGCAGTACTTC
NA	TRBD2	TRBJ2-2	TRBV15	CATSRDPMFGGLAGELFF	TGTGCCACCAGCAGAGATCCTATGTTCGGGGGACTAGCGGGGGAGCTGTTTTTT
NA	NA	TRBJ2-7	TRBV18	CASSPPGPHRYEQYF	TGTGCCAGCTCACCACCGGGACCCCACCGATACGAGCAGTACTTC
NA	NA	TRBJ2-7	TRBV27	CASSFRTPYEQYF	TGTGCCAGCAGTTTCAGGACACCCTACGAGCAGTACTTC
NA	TRBD2	TRBJ2-5	TRBV7-9	CASSHPTSGRGWYETQYF	TGTGCCAGCAGCCACCCCACTAGCGGGAGGGGTTGGTATGAGACCCAGTACTTC
once	NA	TRBJ2-7	TRBV19	CASSIDRPSYEQYF	TGTGCCAGTAGTATCGACAGGCCCAGCTACGAGCAGTACTTC
NA	NA	TRBJ2-1	TRBV5-1	CASSLAGTPSYNEQFF	TGCGCCAGCAGCTTGGCCGGGACACCTTCCTACAATGAGCAGTTCTTC
NA	NA	TRBJ2-5	TRBV5-5	CASSGNRVAGRETQYF	TGTGCCAGCAGCGGGAATCGGGTCGCAGGGAGGGAGACCCAGTACTTC
NA	NA	TRBJ2-3	TRBV29-1	CSFQLEGGPDTQYF	TGCAGCTTCCAATTAGAGGGTGGCCCAGATACGCAGTATTTT
NA	TRBD1	TRBJ2-3	TRBV5-6	CASSLGTGGSDTQYF	TGTGCCAGCAGCTTGGGAACAGGGGGCTCAGATACGCAGTATTTT
NA	NA	TRBJ2-7	TRBV7-9	CASSPRGHEQYF	TGTGCCAGCAGCCCCCGGGGCCACGAGCAGTACTTC
NA	TRBD1	TRBJ1-5	TRBV5-1	CASSSGEGVEGADQPQHF	TGCGCCAGCAGCTCCGGGGAGGGGGTCGAGGGGGCAGATCAGCCCCAGCATTTT
NA	TRBD1	TRBJ1-2	TRBV6-1	CASSAGQGNYGYTF	TGTGCCAGCAGTGCCGGACAGGGTAACTATGGCTACACCTTC
NA	NA	TRBJ1-4	TRBV6-1	CASRSGTTNEKLFF	TGTGCCAGCAGGTCAGGGACAACTAATGAAAAACTGTTTTTT
NA	TRBD2	TRBJ2-7	TRBV28	CASRPTSGSRYEQYF	TGTGCCAGCAGACCTACTAGCGGGAGCCGGTACGAGCAGTACTTC
NA	NA	TRBJ2-2	TRBV11-3	CASSPRAGELFF	TGTGCCAGCAGCCCCAGGGCCGGGGAGCTGTTTTTT
NA	TRBD2	TRBJ2-3	TRBV4-2	CASSQNLAGGGYTQYF	TGTGCCAGCAGCCAAAATCTAGCGGGAGGGGGTTATACGCAGTATTTT
NA	TRBD2	TRBJ2-5	TRBV2	CATRLAGRETQYF	TGTGCCACCCGACTAGCGGGACGGGAGACCCAGTACTTC
NA	NA	TRBJ2-3	TRBV27	CASNKRAGDSTDTQYF	TGTGCCAGCAACAAGAGGGCAGGGGATAGCACAGATACGCAGTATTTT
NA	NA	TRBJ1-5	TRBV27	CASRPDWGVGSNQPQHF	TGTGCCAGCAGACCAGATTGGGGGGTCGGGAGCAATCAGCCCCAGCATTTT
NA	TRBD2	TRBJ2-2	TRBV27	CASSLGREIAGELFF	TGTGCCAGCAGTTTAGGGCGGGAGATTGCCGGGGAGCTGTTTTTT
once	TRBD1	TRBJ1-2	TRBV19	CASSIIRDRSGYTF	TGTGCCAGTAGTATTATCCGGGACAGAAGTGGCTACACCTTC
NA	TRBD2	TRBJ2-5	TRBV5-1	CASSPGGGARGETQYF	TGCGCCAGCAGCCCCGGAGGAGGAGCGCGGGGGGAGACCCAGTACTTC